Following are 21 T cell receptor beta chains from one sample sequenced in a study of metastatic and nonmetastatic thyroid tumors. Each patient came to thyroid surgery without any prior treatment (of any kind). Using MiXCR, TCRdb reanalyzed the PCR reads. Of about 35,000 clones in the sample, around a fifth were seen once. Sequencing was done on a sample of blood. The source is a female donor with papillary thyroid cancer or a benign thyroid nodule (not recorded which). Some clones in this sample may be carry-over from other donors' samples.

This clone was picked up many times. The chain joins TRBV28 to TRBJ2-7, with unresolved D. Germline V CDR1 and CDR2: MDHEN, SYDVKM. Trimming removed 4 bases at V and 8 bases at J, with 15 bases between. The CDR3 has 13 amino acids. In nucleotides, the CDR3 is TGTGCCAGCAGTTACCGGCTACCTTACAAGCAGTACTTC. It yields the protein CASSYRLPYKQYF.

In its sample, this clone was seen many times. This sequence joins TRBV6-1 and TRBJ1-3, with 9 bases fitting TRBD1. Per germline, CDR1 MNHNS and CDR2 SASEGT. The CDR3 sequence is 16 residues long. The trim removed 5 bases at V and 0 bases at J, leaving 5 bases unmatched. As DNA, the CDR3 is TGTGCCAGCAGTAGGGACAGGGCCGGCTCTGGAAACACCATATATTTT. Translating it yields CASSRDRAGSGNTIYF.

In its sample, this clone was seen many times. The chain recombines TRBV4-1 with TRBJ2-5; D is possibly TRBD1 or TRBD2 (6 bases each). V was trimmed by 1 base and J by 5 bases, leaving 20 bases between them. This CDR3 is built from 17 residues. CDR1 MGHRA and CDR2 YSYEKL come from the germline V gene. CDR3 DNA: TGCGCCAGCAGCCAAGTAGGGACCTGGGGGGCTCGCGAGACCCAGTACTTC. This translates into CASSQVGTWGARETQYF.

This clone came up many times. The chain has TRBV2 and TRBJ2-3, with 9 nucleotides matching TRBD2. Trimming removed 8 bases from V and 0 bases from J; junction bases left unmatched: 12. The CDR3 runs to 17 residues. Per the germline V gene, CDR1 is SNHLY and CDR2 is FYNNEI. CDR3 sequence: CASSYGASGTSTDTQYF. CDR3 DNA: TGTGCCAGCTCCTATGGGGCTAGCGGGACGAGCACAGATACGCAGTATTTT.

In this sample, this clone turned up many times. The chain recombines TRBV19 with TRBJ2-3; 9 nucleotides match TRBD2. Trimming cost V 3 bases and J 5 bases; bases outside gene matches: 9. This CDR3 has 16 amino acids. From germline, CDR1 is LNHDA and CDR2 SQIVND (reference sequence). CDR3: CASSIPFRAGGDTQYF. CDR3 sequence (DNA): TGTGCCAGTAGTATCCCATTTAGAGCGGGAGGAGATACGCAGTATTTT.

This clone was seen many times. The J gene is TRBJ1-5, the V gene TRBV25-1, with 7 bases matching TRBD1. The CDR3 extends over 15 amino acids. Germline lookup yields CDR1 MGHDK and CDR2 SYGVNS. V dropped 6 bases and J dropped 4; count of bases not matched to a gene: 9. CDR3 protein: CASSGTDSTNQPQHF. DNA of the CDR3: TGTGCCAGCAGCGGGACAGACAGCACTAATCAGCCCCAGCATTTT.

This clone has ten or more counts. This sequence joins TRBV28 and TRBJ1-1; D possibly corresponds to TRBD1 (5 bases). The CDR3 totals 13 residues. V dropped 1 base and J dropped 5 bases, with 8 bases sitting between them. The germline gives CDR1 MDHEN, CDR2 SYDVKM. CDR3 region: CASSLYRGTEAFF. As DNA, the CDR3 is TGTGCCAGCAGTTTATATAGGGGAACTGAAGCTTTCTTT.

This clone was detected ten times or more. The chain joins TRBV19 to TRBJ1-3; 8 nucleotides align to TRBD1. The germline CDR1 and CDR2 sequences are LNHDA and SQIVND (reference sequence). This CDR3 is built from 15 residues. The J segment lost 0 bases and the V segment lost 3 bases, leaving 1 base of the junction unmatched. The CDR3 DNA reads as TGTGCCAGTAGTATGACAGGGGCCTCTGGAAACACCATATATTTT. Amino acids: CASSMTGASGNTIYF.

This chain's CDR3 is CASSLPLGTGHQGGSYEQYF. The CDR3, as DNA: TGTGCCAGCAGCTTACCTCTCGGTACAGGGCATCAGGGGGGATCCTACGAGCAGTACTTC. This sequence joins TRBV11-1 and TRBJ2-7, with TRBD1 as a possible D gene (7 bases). Germline V gene sequence: CDR1 SGHAT, CDR2 FQDESV (reference sequence). The CDR3 totals 20 residues. V lost 2 bases, J lost 1 base, and 27 bases lay in between.

About this clone itself: With a much larger clone just one base away, this may be a read error. CDR3 amino acids: CASIYSVGRPDATQYF. The DNA of the CDR3 is TGTGCCAGCATTTACTCGGTCGGGAGGCCGGATGCTACGCAGTATTTT. The rearrangement joins TRBV6-2 or TRBV6-3 to TRBJ2-3, with 7 bases identical to TRBD2. This CDR3 has 16 residues. The germline V gene encodes CDR1 MNHEY and CDR2 SVGEGT.

This clone occurred many times. The chain has TRBV5-1 and TRBJ2-5; 7 bases match TRBD2. Trimming removed 1 base from V and 3 bases from J; junction bases left unmatched: 6. CDR1 and CDR2 from the germline V gene are SGHRS and YFSETQ. The CDR3 sequence is 15 residues long. For the CDR3, the DNA is TGCGCCAGCAGCTTGAGGGAGGGCGGGGAAGAGACCCAGTACTTC. Protein product: CASSLREGGEETQYF.

For this clone: At one end the junction does not follow the germline gene, possibly because of a read error. The genes are TRBV6-1 and TRBJ1-2; unclear D gene. Germline lookup yields CDR1 MNHNS and CDR2 SASEGT. This CDR3 spans 14 amino acids. The CDR3 nucleotides read TGTGCCAGCAATGCGGCCATAGCTAACTATGTCTACACCTTC. This encodes CASNAAIANYVYTF.

This clone appeared many times. The chain joins TRBV28 to TRBJ2-7; tentatively, D is TRBD2 (5 bases). V lost 4 bases and J 2 bases, leaving 9 bases between the germline ends. This CDR3 has 13 residues. Germline assignment: CDR1 MDHEN and CDR2 SYDVKM. CDR3 nucleotides: TGTGCCAGCAGTTCTCGGGAACCCTACGAGCAGTACTTC. This sequence encodes CASSSREPYEQYF. The whole variable domain, filled in from reference TRBV28 and TRBJ2-7, reads DVKVTQSSRYLVKRTGEKVFLECVQDMDHENMFWYRQDPGLGLRLIYFSYDVKMKEKGDIPEGYSVSREKKERFSLILESASTNQTSMYLCASSSREPYEQYFGPGTRLTVT.

The CDR3 bases are TGCAGTGCTAGAGATGGCCGACAGATCCAAGAGACCCAGTACTTC. It translates to CSARDGRQIQETQYF. The chain has TRBV20-1 and TRBJ2-5; possible D gene TRBD1, 5 bases. Germline V gene data show CDR1 as DFQATT and CDR2 as SNEGSKA (reference sequence). Trimming removed 0 bases from V and 1 base from J, with 12 bases in between. This CDR3 is 15 amino acids long.

The chain employs TRBV19 and TRBJ2-1; D ambiguous. The CDR3 length is 13 residues. Germline V lookup: CDR1 LNHDA, CDR2 SQIVND (reference sequence). Trimming took off 7 bases at V and 2 bases at J, with 9 bases between the two ends. The CDR3 protein is CASMDGAYNEQFF. CDR3 nucleotides: TGTGCCAGTATGGATGGGGCCTACAATGAGCAGTTCTTC.

The chain combines TRBV11-1 with TRBJ2-2; D might be TRBD1 (5 bases). CDR3 length equals 16 residues. Looked up from germline, CDR1 is SGHAT and CDR2 is FQDESV (reference sequence). Trimming pared 1 base from V and 0 bases from J, leaving 9 bases between. Here the CDR3 DNA reads TGTGCCAGCAGCTTAGGCCCAGGGACGAACACCGGGGAGCTGTTTTTT. Protein: CASSLGPGTNTGELFF.

In regard to this clone: A much larger clone differs by one base, so this may be a read error. The chain carries TRBV5-4 and TRBJ2-1; D might be TRBD1 (5 bases). CDR1 SGHNT and CDR2 YYREEE come from the germline V gene (reference sequence). CDR3 length: 12 residues. V dropped 0 bases and J dropped 16 bases, with 14 bases sitting between them. This CDR3 reads CASSLADSDAFF. The CDR3 DNA reads TGTGCCAGCAGCTTGGCCGACAGTGATGCCTTCTTC.

This clone was counted ten times or more. The chain links TRBV20-1 to TRBJ2-1; D uncertain. Germline-derived CDR1 and CDR2 are DFQATT and SNEGSKA (reference sequence). The length of the CDR3 is 16 residues. Trimming took 5 bases from V and 0 from J, leaving 17 bases between them. The CDR3 here is CSAHRASGTSYNEQFF. DNA for the CDR3: TGCAGTGCTCATCGAGCTTCCGGAACCTCCTACAATGAGCAGTTCTTC.

Many counts were recorded for this clone. CDR3 bases: TGTGCCAGCAGTAAGGGGCCTCGGGACTACAATGAGCAGTTCTTC. Its protein is CASSKGPRDYNEQFF. The chain recombines TRBV28 with TRBJ2-1; either TRBD1 or TRBD2 may supply D (5 bases each). Germline V lookup: CDR1 MDHEN, CDR2 SYDVKM. Trimming cost V 5 bases and J 3 bases, with 14 bases left between them. The CDR3 loop spans 15 amino acids.

This clone was seen repeatedly, ten times or more. The chain joins TRBV30 to TRBJ2-1; D gene uncertain. The CDR3 runs 11 residues. Germline V lookup: CDR1 GTSNPN, CDR2 SVGIG (reference sequence). Trimming pared 1 base from V and 4 bases from J, leaving 2 bases between. CDR3 coding DNA: TGTGCCTGGAGTGGATACAATGAGCAGTTCTTC. Translating gives CAWSGYNEQFF. Filled out from reference TRBV30 and TRBJ2-1, the complete variable domain reads SQTIHQWPATLVQPVGSPLSLECTVEGTSNPNLYWYRQAAGRGLQLLFYSVGIGQISSEVPQNLSASRPQDRQFILSSKKLLLSDSGFYLCAWSGYNEQFFGPGTRLTVL.

This clone was seen many times. The junction and the germline gene differ at one end; a read error may be behind it. The J gene is TRBJ2-1, the V gene TRBV7-7, with 14 bases fitting TRBD2. This CDR3 region has 15 residues. CDR1 is SSHAT, CDR2 FNYEAQ, per germline (reference sequence). The chain's CDR3 is CASSPGLAGEVEQFF. The CDR3 DNA is TGTGCTAGCAGCCCGGGACTAGCGGGAGAAGTTGAGCAGTTCTTC.